This passage covers 17 T cell receptor beta chains from one sample sequenced in a study of preoperative IRX-2 immunotherapy in early breast cancer. Stated treatment: preoperative locoregional IRX-2 cytokine immunotherapy. The data were produced by immunoSEQ multiplex PCR, yet TCRdb's version contains in-frame clones alone and is incomplete. Of approximately 98,000 clones listed, 80% to 90% are singletons. The sequences come from tumor tissue, collected after IRX-2 immunotherapy. The receptors derive from a human donor with breast cancer.

The rearrangement joins TRBV15 to TRBJ1-2; D is perhaps TRBD1 (5 bases). V lost 0 bases and J 8 bases, leaving 13 bases between the germline ends. Per the germline V gene, CDR1 is LNHNV and CDR2 is YYDKDF (reference sequence). The CDR3 runs 14 residues. Here the CDR3 DNA reads TGTGCCACCAGCAGAGATTTAAGGGGAGGAGGCTACACCTTC. This sequence encodes CATSRDLRGGGYTF. The whole variable domain, remainder taken from reference TRBV15 and TRBJ1-2, is DAMVIQNPRYQVTQFGKPVTLSCSQTLNHNVMYWYQQKSSQAPKLLFHYYDKDFNNEADTPDNFQSRRPNTSFCFLDIRSPGLGDTAMYLCATSRDLRGGGYTFGSGTRLTVV.

The chain couples TRBV14 to TRBJ1-2; 9 bases fit TRBD1. In germline, CDR1 is SGHDN, CDR2 FVKESK. V shed 0 bases, J shed 13 bases, and the junction held 9 bases outside the gene matches. The CDR3 consists of 14 residues. The CDR3 bases are TGTGCCAGCAGCCAAGAATGGGCCCCGGGACAGGGCACCTTC. Its translation is CASSQEWAPGQGTF.

The chain links TRBV11-3 to TRBJ1-1, with TRBD1 identical over 9 bases. CDR3 length equals 16 residues. The junction had 7 bases not matched to a gene; V was cut back by 2 bases and J by 3 bases. Germline lookup yields CDR1 SGHNT and CDR2 YENEEA. This chain's CDR3 is CASSLTSWDRDTEAFF. CDR3 in DNA: TGTGCCAGCAGCTTAACGTCTTGGGACAGGGACACTGAAGCTTTCTTT.

This clone showed up just a few times. The chain combines TRBV7-7 with TRBJ1-1; 7 bases agree with TRBD1. CDR3 length: 16 residues. From germline, CDR1 is SSHAT and CDR2 FNYEAQ (reference sequence). With V trimmed by 5 bases and J by 3 bases, 12 bases remained unmatched. The CDR3 is CASSRGLSQGDTEAFF. CDR3 DNA: TGTGCCAGCAGCCGCGGGCTTTCCCAGGGGGACACTGAAGCTTTCTTT.

The rearrangement links TRBV6-8 to TRBJ2-7, with TRBD2 matching over 8 bases. The length of the CDR3 is 13 residues. With 6 bases clipped from V and 3 bases from J, the junction kept 4 bases outside the gene matches. Looked up from germline, CDR1 is MNHGY and CDR2 is SAAAGT. CDR3 nucleotides: TGTGCCAGCAGCGGGGGGGAATTCTACGAGCAGTACTTC. Amino acid sequence: CASSGGEFYEQYF.

The rearrangement links TRBV6-8 to TRBJ2-7; D remains unclear. The CDR3 consists of 16 residues. The V and J ends lost 5 bases and 5 bases respectively, with 22 bases between them. In germline, CDR1 is MNHGY, CDR2 SAAAGT. The CDR3 DNA reads TGTGCCAGCAGTCGTGCCATCCAGCGATCCTTCGACGAGCAGTACTTC. Translating it yields CASSRAIQRSFDEQYF.

The chain couples TRBV30 to TRBJ1-6; 11 positions agree with TRBD1. Trimming removed 5 bases from V and 10 bases from J; junction bases left unmatched: 7. CDR3 length equals 14 residues. CDR1 and CDR2 from the germline V gene are GTSNPN and SVGIG (reference sequence). CDR3 bases: TGTGCCTGGGGACGGGGACAGGGGGTATCACCCCTCCACTTT. Protein product: CAWGRGQGVSPLHF.

This clone was picked up a small number of times. The CDR3 region is CATSREGTGGDSPLHF. The CDR3 DNA follows: TGTGCCACCAGCAGAGAAGGGACAGGGGGCGATTCACCCCTCCACTTT. The chain employs TRBV15 and TRBJ1-6, with 12 bases matching TRBD1. The CDR3 has 16 amino acids. Looked up from germline, CDR1 is LNHNV and CDR2 is YYDKDF (reference sequence). Trimming removed 0 bases from V and 8 bases from J; junction bases left unmatched: 2. Together with reference TRBV15 and TRBJ1-6, the CDR3 gives the full variable domain: DAMVIQNPRYQVTQFGKPVTLSCSQTLNHNVMYWYQQKSSQAPKLLFHYYDKDFNNEADTPDNFQSRRPNTSFCFLDIRSPGLGDTAMYLCATSREGTGGDSPLHFGNGTRLTVT.

The chain employs TRBV6-8 and TRBJ2-7, with 12 bases that match TRBD1. Per germline, CDR1 MNHGY and CDR2 SAAAGT. The CDR3 contains 13 residues. Trimming took 11 bases from V and 5 from J; bases not matched to a gene: 7. The CDR3 here is CAVSGTGGNEQYF. The CDR3, as DNA: TGTGCCGTTTCCGGGACAGGGGGCAACGAGCAGTACTTC.

The V call is TRBV28, the J call TRBJ2-7, with no clear D. There are 12 residues in the CDR3. Germline V lookup: CDR1 MDHEN, CDR2 SYDVKM. Trimming left V 1 base short and J 3 bases short, with 4 bases between. The CDR3 sequence: CASSLFLYEQYF. DNA of the CDR3: TGTGCCAGCAGTTTATTCCTCTACGAGCAGTACTTC.

This sequence joins TRBV5-1 and TRBJ2-7; TRBD2 might be the D (7 bases). Germline CDR1 is SGHRS and CDR2 is YFSETQ. V was pared by 4 bases and J by 5 bases, with 22 bases between. The CDR3 loop spans 16 amino acids. As DNA, the CDR3 is TGCGCCAGCAGCGGATTACTTGGTGGGGGGGCTCACGAGCAGTACTTC. Its translation: CASSGLLGGGAHEQYF.

A few counts support this clone. V usage is TRBV11-3 and J usage is TRBJ2-5, with D possibly matching TRBD2 (6 bases). V shed 5 bases and J shed 2 bases, with 15 bases lying between them. CDR1 and CDR2 from the germline V gene are SGHNT and YENEEA. This CDR3 is built from 15 residues. CDR3 nucleotides: TGTGCCAGCAGCCAAGGCGTCGGGGGACAAGAGACCCAGTACTTC. This sequence encodes CASSQGVGGQETQYF.

Comments on this clone: At the DNA level, this CDR3 is encoded by other sequences in the same sample as well. This rearrangement joins TRBV18 to TRBJ2-1; D is perhaps TRBD2 (6 bases). This CDR3 has 16 amino acids. In germline, CDR1 is KGHSH, CDR2 LQKENI. V lost 3 bases and J 0 bases, leaving 12 bases between the germline ends. This CDR3 reads CASSPPRGSSYNEQFF. In DNA, the CDR3 is TGTGCCAGCTCACCCCCGCGGGGTAGCTCCTACAATGAGCAGTTCTTC.

The chain is built from TRBV6-7 and TRBJ2-7; 10 nucleotides agree with TRBD1. TRBV6-7 is reported as an ORF; its role is uncertain. Trimming took 7 bases from V and 0 from J; bases not matched to a gene: 3. The CDR3 contains 14 residues. The CDR3 loop is CASKGQGSSYEQYF. CDR3 nucleotides: TGTGCCAGCAAGGGACAGGGGAGCTCCTACGAGCAGTACTTC.

The chain combines TRBV28 with TRBJ2-1, with D perhaps TRBD2 (6 bases). V was trimmed by 4 bases and J by 8 bases, leaving 18 bases between them. The CDR3 sequence is 15 residues long. Germline assignment: CDR1 MDHEN and CDR2 SYDVKM. The CDR3 region is CASSSRGLGSHEQFF. The DNA of the CDR3 is TGTGCCAGCAGTTCCCGGGGACTTGGCAGCCATGAGCAGTTCTTC.

CDR3 sequence (DNA): TGTGCCAGCAGTTTAGCGGGGGGCCCCGGGGAGCTGTTTTTT. It translates to CASSLAGGPGELFF. The rearrangement uses TRBV28 and TRBJ2-2; TRBD2 aligns across 8 bases. CDR3 size: 14 residues. CDR1 and CDR2 (germline): MDHEN, SYDVKM. Losses at the gene ends were 2 bases for V and 6 bases for J; bases not matched to a gene: 2.

This chain uses TRBV6-8 with TRBJ1-1, with D unclear. The CDR3 sequence is 13 residues long. The germline V gene has CDR1 MNHGY and CDR2 SAAAGT. The V gene lost 6 bases and the J gene lost 1 base, with 9 bases spanning the gap. The CDR3 sequence is CASSLTRNTEAFF. CDR3 coding DNA: TGTGCCAGCAGCCTAACAAGGAACACTGAAGCTTTCTTT.